What follows describes a single T cell receptor (beta chain). Its antigen is unidentified. These data are taken from a study of cytomegalovirus exposure and HLA in healthy donors. About the study: Falling in the Caucasian-associated ancestry cluster were about four fifths of some 400 genotyped donors. Study-wide results and caveats: A later analysis reported that several of the most significant clusters appeared to be linked to common viral pathogens, among them Epstein-Barr virus. Later analysis demonstrated an association between a missense DCLRE1C variant and TCR beta V- and J-gene trimming.

CDR1 is MNHEY, CDR2 SMNVEV, per germline (reference sequence). The CDR3 contains 15 residues. Trimming at V came to 7 bases and at J to 3 bases, leaving 10 bases not matched to a gene. In the PCR, 60 Vbeta and 13 Jbeta primers were used. Data came from immunoSEQ multiplex PCR; TCRdb stores just in-frame clones and leaves some out. This table holds about 81,000 clones, 75% to 85% found once. V usage is TRBV27 and J usage is TRBJ1-1, with 8 bases matching TRBD1. The material sequenced was PBMCs. The receptor was derived from a man between 50 and 59 years old in good health and CMV-seropositive. The CDR3 DNA sequence: TGTGCCAGCAACTTACAGTCAGGGGGCCACACTGAAGCTTTCTTT. Protein sequence: CASNLQSGGHTEAFF.